These 22 T cell receptor beta chains were sequenced from one sample in a study of blood T cell repertoires in COVID-19. The assay was immunoSEQ multiplex PCR, and TCRdb's table has in-frame clones only and misses some. Altogether 90,000 to 140,000 clones are present, about 75% being singletons, with the ten largest covering just under 20%. The sample comprised peripheral blood. Receptors originate from a woman in her 70s with acute or convalescent COVID-19.

This chain links TRBV3-1 (or the pseudogene TRBV3-2) with TRBJ1-6; D is perhaps TRBD1 (6 bases). V was clipped by 4 bases and J by 10 bases, with 11 bases between them. The CDR3 consists of 13 residues. Per the germline V gene, CDR1 is LGHDT and CDR2 is YNNKEL (reference sequence). CDR3 region: CASSRRGASPLHF. CDR3 in DNA: TGTGCCAGCAGCCGCCGGGGGGCCTCACCCCTCCACTTT.

The CDR3 sequence is CASSVGDSGGAYQETQYF. CDR3 DNA: TGTGCCAGCAGCGTAGGAGATAGCGGGGGGGCGTACCAAGAGACCCAGTACTTC. V is TRBV9 and J is TRBJ2-5; 11 bases align to TRBD2. The ends lost 0 bases at V and 0 bases at J; junction bases unmatched: 7. From germline, CDR1 is SGDLS and CDR2 YYNGEE. The length of the CDR3 is 18 residues.

The chain links TRBV7-8 to TRBJ2-3; tentatively, D is TRBD1 (6 bases). Looked up from germline, CDR1 is SGHVS and CDR2 is FQNEAQ. V lost 6 bases and J lost 8, with 30 bases in between. The CDR3 sequence is 18 residues long. As DNA, the CDR3 is TGTGCCAGCAGTCGCCCGGCAGGCGACGCGGGCTCACAGGGTACGCAGTATTTT. Translated: CASSRPAGDAGSQGTQYF. Full variable domain (remainder filled in from reference TRBV7-8 and TRBJ2-3): GAGVSQSPRYKVAKRGQDVALRCDPISGHVSLFWYQQALGQGPEFLTYFQNEAQLDKSGLPSDRFFAERPEGSVSTLKIQRTQQEDSAVYLCASSRPAGDAGSQGTQYFGPGTRLTVL.

V and J are TRBV30 and TRBJ1-3; the D gene is possibly TRBD1 (5 bases). Trimming took 0 bases from V and 3 from J, leaving 12 bases between them. CDR1 and CDR2 from the germline V gene are GTSNPN and SVGIG (reference sequence). The CDR3 is 15 residues long. CDR3 protein: CAWSVKAGFGNTIYF. CDR3 sequence (DNA): TGTGCCTGGAGTGTAAAGGCAGGGTTTGGAAACACCATATATTTT.

This chain connects TRBV11-3 to TRBJ2-2; TRBD2 matches 10 bases. V trimming: 0 bases; J trimming: 4 bases; junction bases outside the gene matches: 2. The CDR3 has 16 residues. Germline V CDR1 and CDR2: SGHNT, YENEEA. CDR3 nucleotide sequence: TGTGCCAGCAGCTTAGAAAGCGGGGGGGCCACCGGGGAGCTGTTTTTT. This gives the protein CASSLESGGATGELFF.

CDR3 amino acids: CASSILGTGATYEQYF. DNA of the CDR3: TGTGCCAGTAGTATCTTGGGGACAGGGGCAACCTACGAGCAGTACTTC. The chain uses TRBV19 and TRBJ2-7; 10 nucleotides line up with TRBD1. Trimming took 3 bases from V and 2 from J; bases not matched to a gene: 7. CDR3 size: 16 residues. The germline gives CDR1 LNHDA, CDR2 SQIVND (reference sequence). Variable domain in full (rest from reference TRBV19 and TRBJ2-7): DGGITQSPKYLFRKEGQNVTLSCEQNLNHDAMYWYRQDPGQGLRLIYYSQIVNDFQKGDIAEGYSVSREKKESFPLTVTSAQKNPTAFYLCASSILGTGATYEQYFGPGTRLTVT.

The chain recombines TRBV19 with TRBJ2-5; 7 positions match TRBD1. The V segment lost 6 bases and the J segment 3 bases; nucleotides outside the gene matches: 10. The CDR3 runs 15 residues. Germline CDR1 reads LNHDA; CDR2 reads SQIVND (reference sequence). The CDR3 spells CASSSRDRKEETQYF. CDR3 coding DNA: TGTGCCAGTAGCTCCCGGGACAGAAAAGAAGAGACCCAGTACTTC.

In its sample, this clone was seen once. V usage is TRBV11-2 and J usage is TRBJ2-2, with 9 bases matching TRBD1. Germline-derived CDR1 and CDR2 are SGHAT and FQNNGV. V lost 0 bases and J lost 5; bases outside the gene matches: 4. The CDR3 runs 16 residues. The CDR3 region has the DNA TGTGCCAGCAGCTTAGATTTCGACAGGGGGACCGGGGAGCTGTTTTTT. Protein: CASSLDFDRGTGELFF. The whole variable domain, remainder taken from reference TRBV11-2 and TRBJ2-2, is EAGVAQSPRYKIIEKRQSVAFWCNPISGHATLYWYQQILGQGPKLLIQFQNNGVVDDSQLPKDRFSAERLKGVDSTLKIQPAKLEDSAVYLCASSLDFDRGTGELFFGEGSRLTVL.

V usage is TRBV5-6 and J usage is TRBJ1-2; D is unresolved. CDR1 is SGHDT and CDR2 is YYEEEE in the germline V gene. The CDR3 loop spans 14 amino acids. The V end was cut by 1 base, the J end by 1 base, with 8 bases between. The CDR3 spells CASSLRRINYGYTF. The CDR3 nucleotides read TGTGCCAGCAGCTTGCGGCGGATTAACTATGGCTACACCTTC.

The chain has TRBV28 and TRBJ1-1, with D possibly matching TRBD1 (5 bases). The CDR3 spans 13 residues. Germline loops: CDR1 MDHEN, CDR2 SYDVKM. The ends were cut back, 6 bases at V and 4 bases at J, with 12 bases in the middle. CDR3 protein: CASSRVQGTEAFF. The CDR3 DNA reads TGTGCCAGCAGCAGGGTCCAAGGCACTGAAGCTTTCTTT.

J is TRBJ1-6 and V is TRBV4-2; D is ambiguous. CDR1 LGHNA and CDR2 YNFKEQ come from the germline V gene. The CDR3 loop spans 14 amino acids. V lost 3 bases, J lost 9 bases, and 12 bases lay in between. The DNA of the CDR3 is TGTGCCAGCAGCCAGGGAGACATTTTTTCACCCCTCCACTTT. It encodes CASSQGDIFSPLHF.

J is TRBJ1-5 and V is TRBV15; unclear D gene. The CDR3 is made up of 14 amino acids. V lost 6 bases and J 2 bases, leaving 11 bases between the germline ends. Germline V gene sequence: CDR1 LNHNV, CDR2 YYDKDF (reference sequence). As DNA, the CDR3 is TGTGCCACCAGTAGGGAGGGTGGCAATCAGCCCCAGCATTTT. Its protein is CATSREGGNQPQHF.

The chain combines TRBV29-1 with TRBJ1-1; tentative D call: TRBD1 (5 bases). This CDR3 has 15 residues. Germline values: CDR1 SQVTM, CDR2 ANQGSEA. V lost 4 bases and J lost 1, with 16 bases in between. CDR3 protein: CSVGGRVGANTEAFF. CDR3 sequence (DNA): TGCAGCGTTGGGGGCAGGGTGGGCGCGAACACTGAAGCTTTCTTT.

This rearrangement joins TRBV4-3 to TRBJ2-6, with a tentative D call TRBD1 (7 bases). Germline CDR1 LGHNA, CDR2 YSLEER. Trimming removed 1 base at V and 1 base at J, with 17 bases between. The CDR3 runs to 19 residues. This CDR3 is CASSQGAGQYSSGANVLTF. CDR3 bases: TGCGCCAGCAGCCAAGGTGCGGGACAGTATTCTTCTGGGGCCAACGTCCTGACTTTC.

The V call is TRBV19, the J call TRBJ2-5; a possible D gene is TRBD1 (5 bases). The CDR3 length is 13 residues. CDR1 LNHDA and CDR2 SQIVND come from the germline V gene (reference sequence). V was clipped by 6 bases and J by 1 base, with 9 bases between them. DNA of the CDR3: TGTGCCAGTAGAAATACAGGCCAAGAGACCCAGTACTTC. Protein sequence: CASRNTGQETQYF.

This clone was detected a few times. This sequence joins TRBV19 and TRBJ2-1; 8 positions match TRBD2. This CDR3 is 16 amino acids long. V lost 4 bases, J lost 1 base, and 6 bases stayed unmatched. Germline assignment: CDR1 LNHDA and CDR2 SQIVND (reference sequence). For the CDR3, the DNA is TGTGCCAGTAGTAGGACACGGGGGGGATCCTACAATGAGCAGTTCTTC. Encoded protein: CASSRTRGGSYNEQFF.

The chain links TRBV20-1 to TRBJ1-2; D not resolved. From germline, CDR1 is DFQATT and CDR2 SNEGSKA (reference sequence). The V gene lost 4 bases and the J gene lost 8 bases, with 11 bases spanning the gap. There are 11 residues in the CDR3. Written as DNA, the CDR3 is TGCAGTGCTAAGGAGGAATGGGGCTACACCTTC. It codes for CSAKEEWGYTF.

The rearrangement joins TRBV3-1 (or the pseudogene TRBV3-2) to TRBJ2-2, with D tentatively TRBD2 (6 bases). The CDR3 has 16 amino acids. Germline CDR1 is LGHDT and CDR2 is YNNKEL (reference sequence). Trimming pared 5 bases from V and 6 bases from J, leaving 19 bases between. Here the CDR3 reads CASSLHPSAGSGELFF. CDR3 DNA: TGTGCCAGCAGCTTGCACCCTTCGGCGGGGTCCGGGGAGCTGTTTTTT.

This chain connects TRBV6-5 to TRBJ1-4, with 7 bases lining up with TRBD1. The CDR3 extends over 13 amino acids. The V and J ends lost 6 bases and 6 bases, in that order; junction bases with no gene match: 4. CDR1 and CDR2 from the germline V gene are MNHEY and SVGAGI. CDR3 coding DNA: TGTGCCAGCAGCAGGGGGGCGGATGAAAAACTGTTTTTT. This sequence encodes CASSRGADEKLFF.

This clone was seen only a few times. V and J are TRBV28 and TRBJ2-7, with 8 positions matching TRBD1. After removal of 5 bases from V and 1 base from J, the junction contained 10 bases not matched to a gene. The CDR3 is 16 amino acids. Germline CDR1 and CDR2: MDHEN and SYDVKM. DNA for the CDR3: TGTGCCAGCAGTCCCTCCGGACAGGGTAGGTCCTACGAGCAGTACTTC. This codes for CASSPSGQGRSYEQYF.

The chain has TRBV5-1 and TRBJ2-5; no reliable D call. The V end was cut by 1 base, the J end by 5 bases, with 9 bases between. The CDR3 runs to 13 residues. Germline V gives CDR1 SGHRS, CDR2 YFSETQ. CDR3 in amino acids: CASSLLGQETQYF. Here the CDR3 DNA reads TGCGCCAGCAGCTTGCTGGGCCAGGAGACCCAGTACTTC.

CDR3 sequence (DNA): TGCGCCAGCAGCGTGAGCAGGGGGGAACCCCTCCACTTT. It is translated as CASSVSRGEPLHF. This rearrangement joins TRBV4-1 to TRBJ1-6, with 7 bases identical to TRBD1. The germline gives CDR1 MGHRA, CDR2 YSYEKL. Trimming took 5 bases from V and 12 from J; bases not matched to a gene: 7. The CDR3 is made up of 13 amino acids.